These 6 T cell receptor beta chains share one sample of origin, sequenced in a study of blood T cell repertoires in COVID-19. Some clones are missing from TCRdb's copy, which holds only in-frame ones; the method was immunoSEQ multiplex PCR. The table has about 380,000 clones, 88% seen once. The material sequenced was PBMCs or T cells enriched from blood (not recorded which). Every receptor here comes from a woman between 18 and 29 years old who had recovered from COVID-19.

The chain joins TRBV7-2 to TRBJ2-5; D might be TRBD2 (5 bases). Deletions cut 3 bases from V and 5 bases from J, with 10 bases between. Germline V CDR1 and CDR2: SGHTA, FQGNSA. The CDR3 runs 13 residues. CDR3 protein: CASSFGGQETQYF. The DNA of the CDR3 is TGTGCCAGCAGCTTCGGCGGGCAGGAGACCCAGTACTTC. Variable domain in full (rest from reference TRBV7-2 and TRBJ2-5): GAGVSQSPSNKVTEKGKDVELRCDPISGHTALYWYRQSLGQGLEFLIYFQGNSAPDKSGLPSDRFSAERTGGSVSTLTIQRTQQEDSAVYLCASSFGGQETQYFGPGTRLLVL.

The chain couples TRBV10-3 to TRBJ2-2; D is possibly TRBD2 (6 bases). V was cut by 10 bases and J by 4 bases, with 16 bases left in between. Germline-derived CDR1 and CDR2 are ENHRY and SYGVKD. CDR3 length equals 14 residues. The CDR3: CATAGQGATGELFF. The CDR3 nucleotides are TGTGCCACCGCGGGGCAGGGCGCCACCGGGGAGCTGTTTTTT.

This rearrangement joins TRBV29-1 to TRBJ2-7; possibly TRBD1 for D (6 bases). This CDR3 has 12 residues. Germline CDR1 and CDR2: SQVTM and ANQGSEA. Trimming removed 3 bases at V and 1 base at J, with 7 bases between. The CDR3 sequence is CSVEGASYEQYF. In DNA, the CDR3 is TGCAGCGTTGAGGGGGCATCCTACGAGCAGTACTTC.

This clone has a single count. The chain uses TRBV9 and TRBJ1-2; unclear D gene. The CDR3 totals 13 residues. Germline V gene data show CDR1 as SGDLS and CDR2 as YYNGEE. Trimming stripped 4 bases from V and 5 bases from J, with 12 bases between. CDR3: CASSRRREYGYTF. CDR3 coding DNA: TGTGCCAGCAGCCGCCGTAGGGAGTATGGCTACACCTTC. The full variable domain, rest sourced from reference TRBV9 and TRBJ1-2, is DSGVTQTPKHLITATGQRVTLRCSPRSGDLSVYWYQQSLDQGLQFLIQYYNGEERAKGNILERFSAQQFPDLHSELNLSSLELGDSALYFCASSRRREYGYTFGSGTRLTVV.

The V call is TRBV5-1, the J call TRBJ2-7; TRBD1 matches at 7 bases. Germline-derived CDR1 and CDR2 are SGHRS and YFSETQ. The CDR3 spans 14 residues. V trimming: 0 bases; J trimming: 4 bases; junction bases outside the gene matches: 4. The CDR3 nucleotides read TGCGCCAGCAGCTTGGATAGGGGGCCGTACGAGCAGTACTTC. It is translated as CASSLDRGPYEQYF. The full variable domain, completed using reference TRBV5-1 and TRBJ2-7, is KAGVTQTPRYLIKTRGQQVTLSCSPISGHRSVSWYQQTPGQGLQFLFEYFSETQRNKGNFPGRFSGRQFSNSRSEMNVSTLELGDSALYLCASSLDRGPYEQYFGPGTRLTVT.

The chain is built from TRBV28 and TRBJ1-2, with D perhaps TRBD1 (6 bases). The CDR3 is made up of 14 amino acids. The germline V gene has CDR1 MDHEN and CDR2 SYDVKM. V lost 6 bases to trimming and J lost 5 bases, with 16 bases between them. CDR3 in amino acids: CASRPGQILYGYTF. In nucleotides, the CDR3 is TGTGCCAGCAGACCCGGACAGATCCTGTATGGCTACACCTTC.